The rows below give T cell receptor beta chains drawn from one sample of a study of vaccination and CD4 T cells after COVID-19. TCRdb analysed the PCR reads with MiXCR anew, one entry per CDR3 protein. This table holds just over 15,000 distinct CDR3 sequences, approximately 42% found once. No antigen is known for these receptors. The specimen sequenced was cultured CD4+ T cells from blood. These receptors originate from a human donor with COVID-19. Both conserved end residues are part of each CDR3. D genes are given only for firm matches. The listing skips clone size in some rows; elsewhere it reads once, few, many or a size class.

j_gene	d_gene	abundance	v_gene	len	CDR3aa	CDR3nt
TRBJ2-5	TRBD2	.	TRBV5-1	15	CASSSGGALSETQYF	TGCGCCAGCAGCTCCGGGGGGGCCTTATCGGAGACCCAGTACTTC
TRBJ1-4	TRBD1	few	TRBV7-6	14	CASSARQGGMELFF	TGTGCCAGCAGCGCCCGACAGGGGGGGATGGAACTGTTTTTT
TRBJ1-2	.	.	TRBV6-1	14	CASSEGTSSYGYTF	TGTGCCAGCAGTGAAGGCACAAGTAGCTATGGCTACACCTTC
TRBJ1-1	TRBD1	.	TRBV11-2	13	CASSPQGGAEAFF	TGTGCCAGCAGCCCTCAGGGGGGTGCGGAAGCTTTCTTT
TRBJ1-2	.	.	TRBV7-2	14	CASSSAGQIYGYTF	TGTGCCAGCAGCTCCGCCGGACAGATTTATGGCTACACCTTC
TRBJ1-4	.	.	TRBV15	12	CATARANEKLFF	TGTGCCACCGCCCGGGCCAATGAAAAACTGTTTTTT
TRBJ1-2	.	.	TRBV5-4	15	CASSAEGKGWGGYTF	TGTGCCAGCAGCGCAGAGGGAAAAGGGTGGGGTGGCTACACCTTC
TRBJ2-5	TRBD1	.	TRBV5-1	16	CASSFGQGAPQETQYF	TGCGCCAGCAGCTTCGGACAGGGGGCCCCCCAAGAGACCCAGTACTTC
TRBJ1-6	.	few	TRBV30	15	CAWSHTASYNSPLHF	TGTGCCTGGAGTCACACGGCCTCCTATAATTCACCCCTCCACTTT
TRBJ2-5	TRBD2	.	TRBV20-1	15	CSASLTSGGTETQYF	TGCAGTGCTAGCCTGACTAGCGGGGGGACAGAGACCCAGTACTTC
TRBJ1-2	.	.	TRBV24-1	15	CATSDLDRQLRGYTF	TGTGCCACCAGTGATTTGGATCGACAATTGAGGGGCTACACCTTC
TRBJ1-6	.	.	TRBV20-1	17	CSASDRKRSSYNSPLHF	TGCAGTGCTTCCGACAGGAAGAGAAGCTCCTATAATTCACCCCTCCACTTT
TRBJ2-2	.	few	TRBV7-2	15	CASSGDGRNTGELFF	TGTGCCAGCAGCGGTGATGGACGGAACACCGGGGAGCTGTTTTTT
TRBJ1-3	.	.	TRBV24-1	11	CATGQGDTIYF	TGTGCCACCGGACAAGGGGACACCATATATTTT
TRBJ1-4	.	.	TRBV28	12	CATRQSNEKLFF	TGTGCCACTAGACAGTCTAATGAAAAACTGTTTTTT
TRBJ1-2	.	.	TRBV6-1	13	CASSNAGRDGYTF	TGTGCCAGCAGTAACGCAGGGCGGGATGGCTACACCTTC
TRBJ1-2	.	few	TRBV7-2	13	CASSLSPQSGYTF	TGTGCCAGCAGCTTATCCCCTCAAAGTGGCTACACCTTC
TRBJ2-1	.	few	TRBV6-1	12	CATDQGYNEQFF	TGTGCCACGGACCAGGGCTACAATGAGCAGTTCTTC
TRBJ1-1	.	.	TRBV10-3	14	CAISENRGGTEAFF	TGTGCCATCAGTGAGAATAGGGGAGGCACTGAAGCTTTCTTT
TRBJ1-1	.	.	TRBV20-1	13	CSAREGPGTEAFF	TGCAGTGCTAGAGAGGGACCAGGCACTGAAGCTTTCTTT
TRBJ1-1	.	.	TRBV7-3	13	CASSLTWRTEAFF	TGTGCCAGCAGCTTAACGTGGAGGACTGAAGCTTTCTTT
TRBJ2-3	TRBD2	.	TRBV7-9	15	CASSLGTSETDTQYF	TGTGCCAGCAGCTTAGGGACTAGCGAAACAGATACGCAGTATTTT
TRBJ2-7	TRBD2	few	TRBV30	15	CAWSGELAGTYEQYF	TGTGCCTGGAGTGGCGAACTAGCGGGAACCTACGAGCAGTACTTC
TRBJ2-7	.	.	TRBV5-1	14	CASSVQGRTGEQYF	TGCGCCAGCAGCGTACAGGGTCGAACTGGCGAGCAGTACTTC
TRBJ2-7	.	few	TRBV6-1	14	CASTTIKGLHEQYF	TGTGCCAGCACCACCATAAAGGGCCTCCACGAGCAGTACTTC
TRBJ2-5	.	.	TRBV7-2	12	CASSLLAQTQYF	TGTGCCAGCAGCTTATTAGCTCAGACCCAGTACTTC
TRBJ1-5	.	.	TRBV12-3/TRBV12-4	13	CASSFGPKQPQHF	TGTGCCAGCAGTTTCGGGCCGAAGCAGCCCCAGCATTTT
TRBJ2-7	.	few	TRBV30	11	CAWSKDYEQYF	TGTGCCTGGAGTAAGGACTACGAGCAGTACTTC
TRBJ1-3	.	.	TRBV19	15	CASNTGSYSGNTIYF	TGTGCCAGTAACACAGGTTCCTACTCTGGAAACACCATATATTTT
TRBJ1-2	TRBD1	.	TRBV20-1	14	CSATAGTGAYGYTF	TGCAGTGCAACCGCCGGGACAGGGGCCTATGGCTACACCTTC
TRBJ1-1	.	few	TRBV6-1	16	CASSRKDGLPNTEAFF	TGTGCCAGCAGCCGCAAGGACGGACTCCCGAACACTGAAGCTTTCTTT
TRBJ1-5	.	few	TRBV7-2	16	CASSQSQTEANQPQHF	TGTGCCAGCAGCCAATCCCAGACAGAAGCCAATCAGCCCCAGCATTTT
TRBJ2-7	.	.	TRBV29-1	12	CSVVWATYEQYF	TGCAGCGTTGTATGGGCTACCTACGAGCAGTACTTC
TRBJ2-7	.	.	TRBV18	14	CASSQETVTYEQYF	TGTGCCAGCTCACAGGAGACGGTCACCTACGAGCAGTACTTC
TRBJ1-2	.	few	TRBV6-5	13	CASSYQGNYGYTF	TGTGCCAGCAGTTACCAGGGGAACTATGGCTACACCTTC
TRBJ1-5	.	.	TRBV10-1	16	CASTSGGVFSNQPQHF	TGCGCCAGCACCTCCGGGGGCGTCTTTAGCAATCAGCCCCAGCATTTT
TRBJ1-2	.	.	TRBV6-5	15	CASSYSGTSNYGYTF	TGTGCCAGCAGTTACTCTGGCACCTCTAACTATGGCTACACCTTC
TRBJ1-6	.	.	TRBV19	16	CASSIGGGRLDSPLHF	TGTGCCAGTAGTATAGGGGGGGGCCGCCTCGATTCACCCCTCCACTTT
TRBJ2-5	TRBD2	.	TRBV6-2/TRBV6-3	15	CASSYSRGLERTQYF	TGTGCCAGCAGTTACTCACGAGGACTAGAACGGACCCAGTACTTC
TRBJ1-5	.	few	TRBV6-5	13	CASSYQSNQPQHF	TGTGCCAGCAGTTACCAGAGCAATCAGCCCCAGCATTTT
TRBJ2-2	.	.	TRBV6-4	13	CASSYRDSGELFF	TGTGCCAGCAGCTACAGGGATTCCGGGGAGCTGTTTTTT
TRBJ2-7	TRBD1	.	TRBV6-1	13	CASSTTGVPGQYF	TGTGCCAGCAGTACCACAGGGGTCCCCGGGCAGTACTTC
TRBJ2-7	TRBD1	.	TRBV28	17	CASSLRQGASHYYEQYF	TGTGCCAGCAGTCTCAGACAGGGAGCCTCCCACTACTACGAGCAGTACTTC
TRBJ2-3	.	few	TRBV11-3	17	CASSLEWSNADSDTQYF	TGTGCCAGCAGCTTAGAATGGTCGAATGCCGACAGTGATACGCAGTATTTT
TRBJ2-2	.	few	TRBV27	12	CASSRPTGELFF	TGTGCCAGCTCGCGGCCCACCGGGGAGCTGTTTTTT
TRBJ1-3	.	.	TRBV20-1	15	CSARDRTVSGNTIYF	TGCAGTGCTAGAGATCGTACTGTCTCTGGAAACACCATATATTTT
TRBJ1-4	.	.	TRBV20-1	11	CSGRTNEKLFF	TGCAGTGGACGGACTAATGAAAAACTGTTTTTT
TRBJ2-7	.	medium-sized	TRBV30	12	CAWMTDSYEQYF	TGTGCCTGGATGACAGACTCCTACGAGCAGTACTTC
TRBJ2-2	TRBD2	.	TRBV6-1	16	CASRDGGEVRAGELFF	TGTGCCAGCAGGGATGGGGGGGAGGTGAGGGCCGGGGAGCTGTTTTTT